The 20 T cell receptor beta chains presented below share a single source sample, sequenced in a study of blood T cell repertoires in COVID-19. This table comes from immunoSEQ multiplex PCR, and its TCRdb copy is limited to in-frame clones, with some not included. Altogether under 300,000 clones are present, 80% to 90% being singletons, with the ten largest covering about 2.9%. The sequenced material came from PBMCs or T cells enriched from blood (not recorded which). These TCRs come from a middle-aged woman who had been exposed to COVID-19.

This chain's CDR3 is CASSLAEGGYTF. In nucleotides, the CDR3 is TGCGCCAGCAGCTTGGCCGAGGGTGGCTACACCTTC. The rearrangement uses TRBV5-1 and TRBJ1-2, with D uncertain. The length of the CDR3 is 12 residues. V was trimmed by 0 bases and J by 7 bases, leaving 7 bases between them. Germline assignment: CDR1 SGHRS and CDR2 YFSETQ.

This chain links TRBV5-6 with TRBJ1-4, with unresolved D. The CDR3 is 16 amino acids. With 2 bases removed from V and 2 bases from J, the gap between germline ends came to 13 bases. Germline V gene lookup returns CDR1 SGHDT and CDR2 YYEEEE. The CDR3 sequence is CASSFDVAGTNEKLFF. The CDR3 coding sequence is TGTGCCAGCAGCTTCGACGTCGCCGGGACTAATGAAAAACTGTTTTTT.

The chain is built from TRBV11-3 and TRBJ2-3; 8 positions agree with TRBD1. With 3 bases clipped from V and 3 bases from J, the junction kept 5 bases outside the gene matches. Germline CDR1 reads SGHNT; CDR2 reads YENEEA. This CDR3 spans 15 amino acids. The CDR3 sequence is CASSFGQGPTDTQYF. The CDR3 coding sequence is TGTGCCAGCAGCTTCGGACAGGGCCCGACAGATACGCAGTATTTT.

On this clone itself: At one end the junction does not follow the germline gene, possibly because of a read error. The genes are TRBV5-1 and TRBJ1-1; a weak D match, TRBD1 (6 bases). The CDR3 is 14 residues long. Germline V gene data show CDR1 as SGHRS and CDR2 as YFSETQ. The CDR3 DNA sequence: TGTGCCAGCAGATTACAGGGTCGTTTCTCTGAAGCTTTCTTT. Its translation: CASRLQGRFSEAFF.

This rearrangement joins TRBV28 to TRBJ1-2; D call uncertain. Between the trimmed V and J ends, which lost 3 bases and 7 bases, there was a span of 12 bases. Germline CDR1 reads MDHEN; CDR2 reads SYDVKM. This CDR3 region has 13 residues. The CDR3 DNA follows: TGTGCCAGCAGTTTTCGCATATATAGTGGCTACACCTTC. Translation: CASSFRIYSGYTF.

The chain couples TRBV6-6 to TRBJ2-7, with TRBD2 identical over 12 bases. The length of the CDR3 is 15 residues. Germline trimming cut 6 bases from V and 0 bases from J; bases unmatched to any gene: 3. Germline V gives CDR1 MNHNY, CDR2 SVGAGI (reference sequence). The CDR3 loop is CASSRTSGDSYEQYV. The CDR3 coding sequence is TGTGCCAGCAGCCGGACTAGCGGGGACTCCTACGAGCAGTACGTC.

V gene TRBV14 combines with J gene TRBJ1-2, with D maybe TRBD1 (6 bases). The V end lost 0 bases, the J end lost 7 bases, and 18 bases lay between the germline ends. The germline CDR1 and CDR2 sequences are SGHDN and FVKESK. This CDR3 has 16 residues. CDR3 residues: CASSQDSGTGRGGYTF. The CDR3 DNA reads as TGTGCCAGCAGCCAAGATTCCGGAACAGGGCGAGGTGGCTACACCTTC.

V and J are TRBV27 and TRBJ1-5; 7 nucleotides agree with TRBD1. The CDR3 totals 13 residues. V trimming: 6 bases; J trimming: 4 bases; junction bases outside the gene matches: 3. In germline, CDR1 is MNHEY, CDR2 SMNVEV (reference sequence). The CDR3 protein is CASRYRGNQPQHF. The CDR3 DNA reads as TGTGCCAGCAGATACAGGGGAAATCAGCCCCAGCATTTT.

The chain carries TRBV11-2 and TRBJ2-7; tentatively, D is TRBD2 (5 bases). Germline V gene data show CDR1 as SGHAT and CDR2 as FQNNGV. Trimming removed 1 base from V and 3 bases from J, with 10 bases in between. The CDR3 sequence is 14 residues long. The CDR3 bases are TGTGCCAGCAGCTTAGTGCGGGCCTACTACGAGCAGTACGTC. Translated, it gives CASSLVRAYYEQYV.

The V call is TRBV7-5, the J call TRBJ2-5; the table's D gene call, TRBD2, was not cross checked with the DNA. TRBV7-5 constitutes a pseudogene. The CDR3 runs 13 residues. CDR3 sequence: CVRSEFRGETQYF. The CDR3, as DNA: TGTGTCAGAAGCGAGTTTCGGGGAGAGACCCAGTACTTC.

CDR3 sequence (DNA): TGTGCCAGCGGAGGGGGCAACTATGGCTACACCTTC. It codes for CASGGGNYGYTF. This chain joins TRBV9 and TRBJ1-2; 7 bases map to TRBD1. There are 12 residues in the CDR3. CDR1 and CDR2 (germline): SGDLS, YYNGEE. The V segment lost 7 bases and the J segment 2 bases; nucleotides outside the gene matches: 2.

This rearrangement joins TRBV2 to TRBJ1-1; TRBD1 is a possible D gene (5 bases). V lost 8 bases to trimming and J lost 5 bases, with 12 bases between them. Germline loops: CDR1 SNHLY, CDR2 FYNNEI. This CDR3 has 12 amino acids. This chain's CDR3 is CASGRGWTEAFF. DNA for the CDR3: TGTGCCAGCGGTCGGGGGTGGACTGAAGCTTTCTTT.

The genes are TRBV6-4 and TRBJ2-1, with 9 bases aligning to TRBD2. Germline V gene lookup returns CDR1 MRHNA and CDR2 SNTAGT. V shed 6 bases, J shed 10 bases, and the junction held 13 bases outside the gene matches. The CDR3 totals 15 residues. The CDR3 DNA is TGTGCCAGCAGCTCTCGAGGTAGCGGGAGCGAGGAGCAGTTCTTC. Translation: CASSSRGSGSEEQFF.

For the CDR3, the DNA is TGTGCCAGCAGTATGACCCGGGGGGGCCGGGCCAATGAGCAGTTCTTC. It translates to CASSMTRGGRANEQFF. The V and J genes are TRBV28 and TRBJ2-1; 8 positions agree with TRBD2. The CDR3 runs to 16 residues. V lost 5 bases and J lost 6; bases outside the gene matches: 12. Germline V CDR1 and CDR2: MDHEN, SYDVKM. Combining the CDR3 with reference TRBV28 and TRBJ2-1 gives the whole variable domain DVKVTQSSRYLVKRTGEKVFLECVQDMDHENMFWYRQDPGLGLRLIYFSYDVKMKEKGDIPEGYSVSREKKERFSLILESASTNQTSMYLCASSMTRGGRANEQFFGPGTRLTVL.

The chain has TRBV9 and TRBJ2-7; D is perhaps TRBD2 (6 bases). Germline V gives CDR1 SGDLS, CDR2 YYNGEE. Trimming pared 4 bases from V and 4 bases from J, leaving 12 bases between. The CDR3 extends over 13 amino acids. CDR3 amino acids: CASSPGGGYEQYF. CDR3 coding DNA: TGTGCCAGCAGCCCTGGTGGGGGGTACGAGCAGTACTTC.

The chain recombines TRBV28 with TRBJ1-3; 7 bases match TRBD1. CDR1 and CDR2 (germline): MDHEN, SYDVKM. The V and J ends lost 9 bases and 0 bases, in that order; junction bases with no gene match: 8. CDR3 length: 15 residues. CDR3 bases: TGTGCCAGTACCTCCGGGACAGCCTCTGGAAACACCATATATTTT. Amino acids: CASTSGTASGNTIYF.

The chain is built from TRBV24-1 and TRBJ1-2, with TRBD1 matching 8 bases. The CDR3 sequence is 15 residues long. V gave up 4 bases and J gave up 6 bases; unmatched junction bases: 9. Germline V gene data show CDR1 as KGHDR and CDR2 as SFDVKD. DNA for the CDR3: TGTGCCACCAGTGAAATGACCGGGACAGGACATGGCTACACCTTC. As protein: CATSEMTGTGHGYTF.

This chain uses TRBV27 with TRBJ2-7, with no clear D. Trimming took off 11 bases at V and 1 base at J, with 9 bases between the two ends. Germline V lookup: CDR1 MNHEY, CDR2 SMNVEV (reference sequence). The CDR3 is 11 residues long. CDR3 protein: CALSRSYEQYV. The DNA for the CDR3 is TGTGCCCTCTCCCGGTCCTACGAGCAGTACGTC.

The CDR3 DNA sequence: TGTGCCCGCGGGAGGGGGGGGAGGAGGACTAATGAAAAACTGTTTTTT. It yields the protein CARGRGGRRTNEKLFF. The chain uses TRBV28 and TRBJ1-4; TRBD1 is a possible D gene (6 bases). V dropped 11 bases and J dropped 2 bases, with 21 bases sitting between them. The length of the CDR3 is 16 residues. Germline V gene lookup returns CDR1 MDHEN and CDR2 SYDVKM.

The chain uses TRBV19 and TRBJ2-6; D is possibly TRBD2 (6 bases). Germline CDR1 LNHDA, CDR2 SQIVND (reference sequence). The CDR3 runs 14 residues. The ends were cut back, 11 bases at V and 1 base at J, with 12 bases in the middle. The CDR3 region is CASRRESGANVLTF. Written as DNA, the CDR3 is TGTGCCTCTAGGAGGGAGTCTGGGGCCAACGTCCTGACTTTC.